This is a list of T cell receptor beta chains from one sample in a study of blood T cell repertoires in COVID-19. The data were produced by immunoSEQ multiplex PCR, yet TCRdb's version contains in-frame clones alone and is incomplete. The sample lists 57,000 or so clones, around 79% occurring once. The material sequenced was peripheral blood. Source of these receptors: a man between 60 and 70 years old with acute or convalescent COVID-19. Both conserved end residues are part of each CDR3. The D gene is left open where the match is weak. Clone size, where shown, is once, few, many, or a class for clones that have expanded.

-,TRBJ1-6,TRBV27,-,TGTGCCAGCAGTCCAGGGCAGGGTTATAGATCACCCCTCCACTTT,CASSPGQGYRSPLHF
-,TRBJ2-2,TRBV30,-,TGTGCCTGGAGTGTAACAGCCGGGGAGCTGTTTTTT,CAWSVTAGELFF
TRBD1,TRBJ1-5,TRBV28,-,TGTGCCAGCAGTCAACCCTCAAACAGGGGTAATCAGCCCCAGCATTTT,CASSQPSNRGNQPQHF
-,TRBJ2-7,TRBV15,-,TGTGCCACCAGCCGCGTTAGGAGCCTCTCCTACGAGCAGTACTTC,CATSRVRSLSYEQYF
TRBD2,TRBJ2-3,TRBV29-1,-,TGCAGCGTTGCTGCTAGCGGGATGGCAGATACGCAGTATTTT,CSVAASGMADTQYF
-,TRBJ1-1,TRBV4-2,-,TGTGCCAGCAGCCAAGGTGCGGGGGGGGGTACTGAAGCTTTCTTT,CASSQGAGGGTEAFF
-,TRBJ1-2,TRBV15,-,TGTGCCACCAGCTGGCGTGAAGGAGGGAACTATGGCTACACCTTC,CATSWREGGNYGYTF
-,TRBJ2-2,TRBV24-1,-,TGTGCCACCAGTGATTTTCGGGGAATCGACACCGGGGAGCTGTTTTTT,CATSDFRGIDTGELFF
TRBD2,TRBJ2-7,TRBV6-2/TRBV6-3,-,TGTGCCAGCAGTTACTTGGCGGGAGTTGGTCCCGAGCAGTACTTC,CASSYLAGVGPEQYF
TRBD2,TRBJ2-1,TRBV24-1,-,TGTGCCACCAGTGATTTCGCGGCGGGAGCTTACAATGAGCAGTTCTTC,CATSDFAAGAYNEQFF
TRBD2,TRBJ2-3,TRBV29-1,-,TGCAGCGTTTCACTCGGCGGGAGGGATACGCAGTATTTT,CSVSLGGRDTQYF
TRBD2,TRBJ2-1,TRBV20-1,few,TGCAGTGCTAGTTATTCACTAGCGCGAGCCTACAATGAGCAGTTCTTC,CSASYSLARAYNEQFF
TRBD1,TRBJ2-7,TRBV27,once,TGTGCCAGCAGAGCCACGGGACAGAGCCCCTACGAGCAGTACTTC,CASRATGQSPYEQYF
-,TRBJ1-1,TRBV2,-,TGTGCCAGCAGTGGTTGGAGTTGGAACACTGAAGCTTTCTTT,CASSGWSWNTEAFF
-,TRBJ2-2,TRBV11-2,-,TGTGCCAGCACCCAGGGGCCCGGTGACACCGGGGAGCTGTTTTTT,CASTQGPGDTGELFF
TRBD1,TRBJ1-2,TRBV28,-,TGTGCCAGCAGTCCAATATCCGGGACAGGCTACTATGGCTACACCTTC,CASSPISGTGYYGYTF
TRBD2,TRBJ2-5,TRBV6-6,-,TGTGCCAGCTACCCGCGGGAGGCCTCGGAGACCCAGTACTTC,CASYPREASETQYF
-,TRBJ2-3,TRBV9,once,TGTGCCAGCAGCCCCAGCTCGAGGAGGGACACAGATACGCAGTATTTT,CASSPSSRRDTDTQYF
TRBD2,TRBJ2-7,TRBV7-2,-,TGTGCCAGCAGCTTCAGTGGGCTAGCGGGAGTAGGGCAGTACTTC,CASSFSGLAGVGQYF
TRBD1,TRBJ2-1,TRBV5-6,-,TGTGCCAGCAGCTTGGGGGACAGGGCTTGGAATGAGCAGTTCTTC,CASSLGDRAWNEQFF
-,TRBJ2-1,TRBV24-1,-,TGTGCCACCAGTGATTTGCAGAGCGGAGACGGATACAATGAGCAGTTCTTC,CATSDLQSGDGYNEQFF
-,TRBJ2-1,TRBV11-2,-,TGTGCCAGCAAATTAGCCCAGGGGTACAATGAGCAGTTCTTC,CASKLAQGYNEQFF
-,TRBJ2-3,TRBV5-1,once,TGCGCCAGCAGCTTGCTGGGCGGGTTCACAGATACGCAGTATTTT,CASSLLGGFTDTQYF
TRBD1,TRBJ1-2,TRBV28,-,TGTGCCAGCAGGGGACAGGGCTACTATGGCTACACCTTC,CASRGQGYYGYTF
-,TRBJ2-3,TRBV6-5,-,TGTGCCAGCAGCAAGCGGGTCACAGATACGCAGTATTTT,CASSKRVTDTQYF
-,TRBJ2-1,TRBV5-1,-,TGCGCCAGCAGCTTGGTGGCGGCGACTAGAAGTTACAATGAGCAGTTCTTC,CASSLVAATRSYNEQFF
-,TRBJ1-4,TRBV9,-,TGTGCCAGCAGCTTCACCGGGGATCGGTATGAAAAACTGTTTTTT,CASSFTGDRYEKLFF
TRBD1,TRBJ1-2,TRBV2,-,TGTGCCAGCGGGACAGACTATGGCTACACCTTC,CASGTDYGYTF
-,TRBJ1-2,TRBV6-5,few,TGTGCCAGCAGCACTGGGGGGGGATATGGCTACACCTTC,CASSTGGGYGYTF
TRBD1,TRBJ2-7,TRBV27,few,TGTGCCAGCAGCCTCTCCGGGACAGCTCGCTACGAGCAGTACTTC,CASSLSGTARYEQYF
-,TRBJ2-2,TRBV7-9,few,TGTGCCAGCAGCCAGAGGGTAATCAACACCGGGGAGCTGTTTTTT,CASSQRVINTGELFF
TRBD1,TRBJ2-2,TRBV4-2,once,TGTGCCAGCAGCCAAGATCGGGACAGGGAGTTGTTTTTT,CASSQDRDRELFF
TRBD1,TRBJ2-7,TRBV10-3,-,TGTGCCATCAGGATAGGACAGGCTAGCTCCTACGAGCAGTACTTC,CAIRIGQASSYEQYF
TRBD1,TRBJ1-2,TRBV5-1,-,TGCGCCAGCAGCTCGCCGACAGGGGCTAACTATGGCTACACCTTC,CASSSPTGANYGYTF
-,TRBJ2-3,TRBV7-9,-,TGTGCCAGCAGCTTAGGACAAGCGGGAGATACGCAGTATTTT,CASSLGQAGDTQYF
-,TRBJ1-6,TRBV7-6,-,TGTGCCAGCAGCCCCCGACAGGTGTCAAATAATTCACCCCTCCACTTT,CASSPRQVSNNSPLHF
-,TRBJ2-7,TRBV7-9,-,TGTGCCAGCAGCTTTGGTGGCCGAGAGCAGTACTTC,CASSFGGREQYF
-,TRBJ2-5,TRBV11-2,-,TGTGCCAGCAGCTTAGCCCGGACACGGGAAGAGACCCAGTACTTC,CASSLARTREETQYF
TRBD2,TRBJ2-1,TRBV24-1,-,TGTGCCACCGGGACTATGGGCGCCAAGGGAAATGAGCAGTTCTTC,CATGTMGAKGNEQFF